This T cell receptor beta chain derives from a study of blood T cells in healthy people across ages. Study findings and constraints: Correlation between TCR beta diversity and naive T cell percentage was strong. Since the PBMCs were unsorted, naive and antigen-experienced cells could not be conclusively compared.

Germline CDR1 reads MDHEN; CDR2 reads SYDVKM. The V and J ends lost 2 bases and 3 bases, in that order; junction bases with no gene match: 7. The CDR3 loop spans 15 amino acids. With a J-beta primer mix and a sample-barcoded 5' primer, a second PCR ran roughly 6 to 11 cycles. MiXCR, applied by TCRdb to the 5' RACE reads, yields one record per CDR3 protein. The profile shows just under 900,000 distinct CDR3 sequences, under 35% of them singletons. At least ten counts were recorded for this clonotype. Its specificity is unknown. J is TRBJ2-7 and V is TRBV28; 7 bases agree with TRBD1. The source material was blood. This receptor was obtained from a woman aged 80 or older in good health. The CDR3: CASSLSRRDSYEQYF. The CDR3 DNA reads as TGTGCCAGCAGTTTAAGCCGACGGGACAGCTACGAGCAGTACTTC.